This entry lists 24 T cell receptor beta chains sequenced from one sample in a study of Graves' ophthalmopathy and Graves' hyperthyroidism. From RNA, the CDR3 regions of TCR beta chains were amplified and sequenced. Amplification began with first-round RT-PCR using HTBI primers, then second-round multiplex PCR was performed. MiXCR, applied by TCRdb to the multiplex PCR reads, yields one record per CDR3 protein. The table shows about 700,000 distinct CDR3 sequences, with over 40% occurring only once. Specimen: peripheral blood. These receptor sequences come from an adult man with Graves' ophthalmopathy.

Ten or more counts support this clonotype. V usage is TRBV7-9 and J usage is TRBJ2-2, with D perhaps TRBD2 (7 bases). The CDR3 runs to 16 residues. Trimming shortened V by 6 bases and J by 5 bases, and 19 bases separated the two germline ends. Germline V lookup: CDR1 SEHNR, CDR2 FQNEAQ (reference sequence). The DNA of the CDR3 is TGTGCCAGCAGGCCCCATCGGGGGGCGCGGACCGGGGAGCTGTTTTTT. Protein sequence: CASRPHRGARTGELFF.

This clonotype appeared many times. This chain joins TRBV10-2 and TRBJ2-7; 8 positions match TRBD1. V was pared by 7 bases and J by 5 bases, with 4 bases of the junction left unmatched. CDR3 size: 12 residues. Germline-derived CDR1 and CDR2 are WSHSY and SAAADI. DNA of the CDR3: TGCGCCAGCAAGGACAGGGTAGACGAGCAGTACTTC. Translating it yields CASKDRVDEQYF.

To note about this clonotype: This may come from a read error, since a much larger clone is one base off. CDR3 protein: CASSSGTDNIEAFF. DNA for the CDR3: TGCGCCAGCAGCTCCGGGACAGACAACATTGAAGCTTTCTTT. The chain joins TRBV5-1 to TRBJ1-1, with 7 positions matching TRBD1. The germline V gene encodes CDR1 SGHRS and CDR2 YFSETQ. CDR3 length: 14 amino acids. Supplemented by reference TRBV5-1 and TRBJ1-1, the full variable domain reads KAGVTQTPRYLIKTRGQQVTLSCSPISGHRSVSWYQQTPGQGLQFLFEYFSETQRNKGNFPGRFSGRQFSNSRSEMNVSTLELGDSALYLCASSSGTDNIEAFFGQGTRLTVV.

This chain connects TRBV20-1 to TRBJ2-7, with D perhaps matching TRBD1 (6 bases). V was pared by 0 bases and J by 2 bases, with 11 bases between. The CDR3 is made up of 14 amino acids. CDR1 and CDR2 (germline): DFQATT, SNEGSKA (reference sequence). The CDR3 loop reads CSARDRGGTYEQYF. The CDR3 DNA reads TGCAGTGCTAGAGATCGTGGGGGCACCTACGAGCAGTACTTC.

The V and J genes are TRBV7-9 and TRBJ2-6; TRBD1 matches 7 bases. Germline CDR1 is SEHNR and CDR2 is FQNEAQ (reference sequence). The CDR3 is made up of 18 amino acids. V trimming: 4 bases; J trimming: 2 bases; junction bases outside the gene matches: 11. The CDR3 nucleotides are TGTGCCAGCAGCTCACCAGGGACAGCTGGCACTGGGGCCAACGTCCTGACTTTC. Its translation is CASSSPGTAGTGANVLTF.

This sequence joins TRBV7-9 and TRBJ2-2; D not resolved. V lost 3 bases and J 8 bases, leaving 10 bases between the germline ends. Germline lookup yields CDR1 SEHNR and CDR2 FQNEAQ (reference sequence). The CDR3 loop spans 13 amino acids. Here the CDR3 DNA reads TGTGCCAGCAGCTTGGAACGAGGTGGGGAGCTGTTTTTT. It translates to CASSLERGGELFF.

The chain links TRBV7-2 to TRBJ2-2, with a possible D match to TRBD1 (6 bases). CDR1 and CDR2 from the germline V gene are SGHTA and FQGNSA. Between the trimmed V and J ends, which lost 3 bases and 3 bases, there was a span of 17 bases. CDR3 length: 17 amino acids. This CDR3 is CASSLGPRGADTGELFF. The CDR3 nucleotides read TGTGCCAGCAGCTTGGGTCCCAGGGGTGCGGACACCGGGGAGCTGTTTTTT.

The chain uses TRBV9 and TRBJ1-2, with TRBD1 as a possible D gene (5 bases). This CDR3 has 17 residues. Trimming cost V 4 bases and J 2 bases, with 21 bases left between them. The germline CDR1 and CDR2 sequences are SGDLS and YYNGEE. Here the CDR3 DNA reads TGTGCCAGCAGCCCTACCGGGGAGCTGGGGGGGAACTATGGCTACACCTTC. Its protein product is CASSPTGELGGNYGYTF.

This chain links TRBV7-6 with TRBJ1-4, with D possibly matching TRBD1 (6 bases). The CDR3 consists of 15 residues. Germline values: CDR1 SGHVS, CDR2 FNYEAQ. Trimming took 3 bases from V and 6 from J, leaving 14 bases between them. CDR3 amino acids: CASSLVAGGHEKLFF. The CDR3 DNA is TGTGCCAGCAGCTTGGTAGCGGGGGGGCATGAAAAACTGTTTTTT.

Note on this clonotype: A much larger clone lies one base from this, so it may be a read error. J is TRBJ2-5 and V is TRBV25-1; 11 bases align to TRBD2. CDR1 is MGHDK, CDR2 SYGVNS, per germline. The CDR3 is made up of 14 amino acids. V shed 8 bases and J 2 bases; nucleotides not matched to a gene: 4. This CDR3 is CASDRLAGQETQYF. The CDR3 DNA follows: TGTGCCAGCGACCGACTAGCGGGACAAGAGACCCAGTACTTC.

Ten or more counts support this clonotype. V usage is TRBV2 and J usage is TRBJ2-7, with TRBD1 matching 8 bases. CDR3 length: 15 residues. Germline CDR1 is SNHLY and CDR2 is FYNNEI. Losses at the gene ends were 6 bases for V and 5 bases for J; bases not matched to a gene: 12. The DNA of the CDR3 is TGTGCCAGCAGGGAGCGGACAGGGTTGGGTCACGAGCAGTACTTC. Translating gives CASRERTGLGHEQYF.

This clonotype was recorded at least ten times. The CDR3 DNA sequence: TGTGCCAGCAGCTTAGGGCTGGGGGCTGGTAATTCACCCCTCCACTTT. Its translation is CASSLGLGAGNSPLHF. The genes are TRBV7-2 and TRBJ1-6, with D maybe TRBD1 (6 bases). V was clipped by 1 base and J by 6 bases, with 13 bases between them. Germline loops: CDR1 SGHTA, CDR2 FQGNSA. The CDR3 contains 16 residues. Supplemented by reference TRBV7-2 and TRBJ1-6, the full variable domain reads GAGVSQSPSNKVTEKGKDVELRCDPISGHTALYWYRQSLGQGLEFLIYFQGNSAPDKSGLPSDRFSAERTGGSVSTLTIQRTQQEDSAVYLCASSLGLGAGNSPLHFGNGTRLTVT.

There are many counts of this clonotype. The genes are TRBV5-5 and TRBJ2-6; D remains unclear. CDR3 length equals 18 residues. V shed 5 bases and J shed 0 bases, with 18 bases lying between them. Germline CDR1 SGHKS, CDR2 YYEKEE (reference sequence). This CDR3 is CASSPESVPSSGANVLTF. CDR3 DNA sequence: TGTGCCAGCAGTCCTGAGTCAGTCCCGAGCTCTGGGGCCAACGTCCTGACTTTC.

The rearrangement uses TRBV10-3 and TRBJ1-1; 7 bases align to TRBD1. Germline V CDR1 and CDR2: ENHRY, SYGVKD. V lost 6 bases and J lost 7; bases outside the gene matches: 14. The CDR3 has 15 amino acids. The CDR3 reads CAISYSPGQTFEAFF. DNA for the CDR3: TGTGCCATCAGCTATTCCCCGGGACAGACGTTTGAAGCTTTCTTT.

This clonotype was picked up many times. The rearrangement links TRBV12-3 or TRBV12-4 to TRBJ1-1; 8 bases are shared with TRBD1. Trimming at V came to 7 bases and at J to 3 bases, leaving 4 bases not matched to a gene. This CDR3 is 13 amino acids long. The CDR3 reads CASKQGGDTEAFF. The CDR3 DNA reads as TGTGCCAGCAAACAGGGGGGTGACACTGAAGCTTTCTTT.

This sequence joins TRBV7-3 and TRBJ2-5; TRBD2 matches 7 bases. The CDR3 loop spans 17 amino acids. The trim removed 4 bases at V and 4 bases at J, leaving 15 bases unmatched. Germline CDR1 and CDR2: SGHTA and FQGTGA. CDR3 nucleotides: TGTGCCAGCAGCTCGCAATTCGACCCGGGAGGCGGAGAGACCCAGTACTTC. The encoded protein is CASSSQFDPGGGETQYF.

This clonotype has only a few counts. This chain connects TRBV19 to TRBJ1-2; 7 positions agree with TRBD1. Germline V gene data show CDR1 as LNHDA and CDR2 as SQIVND (reference sequence). This CDR3 is built from 17 residues. Germline trimming cut 5 bases from V and 2 bases from J; bases unmatched to any gene: 14. The CDR3 nucleotides read TGTGCCAGTAGTCCAGGGGCCGAACTAGGGGGCAACTATGGCTACACCTTC. This sequence encodes CASSPGAELGGNYGYTF.

The chain joins TRBV20-1 to TRBJ2-7, with D hard to call. Germline CDR1 reads DFQATT; CDR2 reads SNEGSKA (reference sequence). The CDR3 totals 12 residues. V shed 5 bases and J shed 4 bases, with 12 bases lying between them. The CDR3 is CSASSGGYEQYF. The DNA for the CDR3 is TGCAGTGCTTCCTCGGGCGGTTACGAGCAGTACTTC.

As for this clonotype: A much larger clone differs from this one at a single base, so this may be a read error. The chain is built from TRBV10-3 and TRBJ2-5; a weak D match, TRBD1 (7 bases). Germline V lookup: CDR1 ENHRY, CDR2 SYGVKD. The germline V and J ends were trimmed by 5 bases and 3 bases, with 16 bases remaining between them. This CDR3 comprises 15 residues. The CDR3, as DNA: TGTGCCATCAGTTACTCGCGGGACAGTAAAGAGACCCAGTACTTC. Its translation is CAISYSRDSKETQYF.

This clonotype was counted ten times or more. The junction departs from the called germline gene at one end, perhaps through a read error. J is TRBJ1-3 and V is TRBV4-1; D not certain. Germline V gives CDR1 MGHRA, CDR2 YSYEKL. The CDR3 is made up of 13 amino acids. This CDR3 is CASSITGGNTIYF. The CDR3 nucleotides read TGTGCCAGTAGTATTACCGGCGGAAACACCATATATTTT.

There are a few counts of this clonotype. The chain combines TRBV29-1 with TRBJ2-5; 7 bases agree with TRBD1. Germline assignment: CDR1 SQVTM and CDR2 ANQGSEA. Trimming removed 6 bases from V and 2 bases from J; junction bases left unmatched: 3. The CDR3 is 12 amino acids. DNA of the CDR3: TGCAGCGTCCGGGACAGACAAGAGACCCAGTACTTC. The encoded protein is CSVRDRQETQYF. The full variable domain, with the rest looked up from reference TRBV29-1 and TRBJ2-5, is SAVISQKPSRDICQRGTSLTIQCQVDSQVTMMFWYRQQPGQSLTLIATANQGSEATYESGFVIDKFPISRPNLTFSTLTVSNMSPEDSSIYLCSVRDRQETQYFGPGTRLLVL.

This clonotype was recorded many times. The chain recombines TRBV2 with TRBJ2-5; TRBD2 matches at 15 bases. Germline-derived CDR1 and CDR2 are SNHLY and FYNNEI. The CDR3 spans 18 residues. V lost 3 bases to trimming and J lost 4 bases; unmatched junction nucleotides: 9. The DNA for the CDR3 is TGTGCCAGCAGTGAGAGGGGACTAGCGGGAGGTTTATCAGAGACCCAGTACTTC. As protein: CASSERGLAGGLSETQYF.

This clonotype was detected only a few times. V and J are TRBV7-2 and TRBJ2-7; 7 positions agree with TRBD2. This CDR3 has 20 residues. The V gene end was trimmed by 1 base and the J gene end by 3 bases; junction bases not matched to a gene: 21. Germline V gene data show CDR1 as SGHTA and CDR2 as FQGNSA. The CDR3 loop reads CASSLEKVGGFVPRGYEQYF. The CDR3 nucleotides read TGTGCCAGCAGCTTAGAAAAGGTGGGGGGGTTTGTCCCTCGGGGCTACGAGCAGTACTTC.

A note on this clonotype: Mismatch with germline at one junction end may stem from a read error. V and J are TRBV20-1 and TRBJ1-5; D gene uncertain. Germline CDR1 reads DFQATT; CDR2 reads SNEGSKA (reference sequence). CDR3 length: 14 residues. CDR3 amino acids: CSASRGRDNQPRHF. CDR3 DNA sequence: TGCAGTGCTAGTCGGGGTCGCGACAATCAGCCCCGGCATTTT.